These 9 T cell receptor beta chains share one sample of origin, sequenced in a study of memory CD4+ T cells and cytomegalovirus serostatus. Single viable CD3+CD4+CD8-CD45RO+ cells were sorted as the memory CD4+ T cells. Repertoires were generated with immunoSEQ multiplex PCR, while TCRdb's copy carries only in-frame clones and drops some. The table records about 46,000 clones, 60% to 85% of them present only once. What was sequenced was memory CD4+ T cells from blood. The receptors were sampled from an adult in good health and CMV-seronegative.

This clone was picked up a small number of times. J is TRBJ2-7 and V is TRBV4-1; D unresolved. The CDR3 spans 15 residues. Per germline, CDR1 MGHRA and CDR2 YSYEKL. Trimming removed 3 bases at V and 2 bases at J, with 14 bases between. CDR3 region: CASSQSLDGAYEQYF. CDR3 bases: TGCGCCAGCAGCCAGAGCCTGGACGGAGCCTACGAGCAGTACTTC.

This clone showed up just once. V is TRBV11-1 and J is TRBJ2-1, with TRBD2 matching 15 bases. Germline V CDR1 and CDR2: SGHAT, FQDESV (reference sequence). This CDR3 region has 17 residues. With 5 bases clipped from V and 5 bases from J, the junction kept 7 bases outside the gene matches. The CDR3 DNA is TGTGCCAGCAGCACCGGACTAGCGGGGGGGTTCAACAATGAGCAGTTCTTC. The encoded protein is CASSTGLAGGFNNEQFF.

The chain couples TRBV2 to TRBJ2-2; the D is unclear. Trimming left V 3 bases short and J 2 bases short, with 10 bases between. In germline, CDR1 is SNHLY, CDR2 FYNNEI. The CDR3 has 15 residues. CDR3: CASSDGQLNTGELFF. CDR3 coding DNA: TGTGCCAGCAGTGACGGCCAGCTAAACACCGGGGAGCTGTTTTTT. Filled out from reference TRBV2 and TRBJ2-2, the complete variable domain reads EPEVTQTPSHQVTQMGQEVILRCVPISNHLYFYWYRQILGQKVEFLVSFYNNEISEKSEIFDDQFSVERPDGSNFTLKIRSTKLEDSAMYFCASSDGQLNTGELFFGEGSRLTVL.

The chain links TRBV7-7 to TRBJ2-1, with D unclear. The CDR3 has 13 amino acids. Deletions cut 1 base from V and 3 bases from J, with 4 bases between. Germline V gene sequence: CDR1 SSHAT, CDR2 FNYEAQ (reference sequence). The CDR3: CASSLDSYNEQFF. The CDR3 region has the DNA TGTGCCAGCAGCTTAGACAGCTACAATGAGCAGTTCTTC.

The chain links TRBV30 to TRBJ2-2, with 7 nucleotides matching TRBD1. The CDR3 has 14 amino acids. Trimming cost V 7 bases and J 0 bases; bases outside gene matches: 5. From germline, CDR1 is GTSNPN and CDR2 SVGIG (reference sequence). CDR3 sequence (DNA): TGTGCCTCTTCGACAGGGTCGAACACCGGGGAGCTGTTTTTT. Translated: CASSTGSNTGELFF.

To note about this clone: Other DNA variants within this sample encode the same CDR3. This chain uses TRBV7-2 with TRBJ2-3; TRBD2 aligns across 7 bases. The CDR3 totals 16 residues. Trimming removed 0 bases from V and 0 bases from J; junction bases left unmatched: 3. The V gene's germline CDR1 is SGHTA and CDR2 FQGNSA. CDR3 sequence: CASSLAAGTSTDTQYF. The CDR3, as DNA: TGTGCCAGCAGCTTAGCAGCGGGAACTAGCACAGATACGCAGTATTTT. The full variable domain, completed using reference TRBV7-2 and TRBJ2-3, is GAGVSQSPSNKVTEKGKDVELRCDPISGHTALYWYRQSLGQGLEFLIYFQGNSAPDKSGLPSDRFSAERTGGSVSTLTIQRTQQEDSAVYLCASSLAAGTSTDTQYFGPGTRLTVL.

The chain carries TRBV11-3 and TRBJ2-2; perhaps D is TRBD1 or TRBD2 (6 bases each). Germline V lookup: CDR1 SGHNT, CDR2 YENEEA. V lost 5 bases, J lost 3 bases, and 16 bases lay in between. The CDR3 sequence is 16 residues long. The CDR3 spells CASSPARGQDTGELFF. DNA for the CDR3: TGTGCCAGCAGCCCAGCCCGGGGGCAGGACACCGGGGAGCTGTTTTTT.

To note about this clone: One end of the junction does not line up with germline, which may come from a read error. The gene calls are TRBV6-1 and TRBJ1-6; D may be TRBD1 (6 bases). Germline V gene lookup returns CDR1 MNHNS and CDR2 SASEGT. The CDR3 is 15 residues long. The chain's CDR3 is CASINPDSYNSSLHF. Here the CDR3 DNA reads TGTGCCAGCATAAATCCGGACAGTTATAATTCATCCCTCCACTTT.

This sequence joins TRBV5-4 and TRBJ1-5, with D possibly TRBD1 on 5 matching bases. This CDR3 has 14 residues. Germline V gene data show CDR1 as SGHNT and CDR2 as YYREEE (reference sequence). Trimming shortened V by 0 bases and J by 7 bases, and 11 bases separated the two germline ends. In DNA, the CDR3 is TGTGCCAGCAGCTTGGGGGGGGATGGACAGCCCCAGCATTTT. It encodes CASSLGGDGQPQHF.